The next 17 T cell receptor beta chains were all read from a single sample in a study of blood T cells in healthy people across ages (dated by TCRdb to about 2015). Libraries were constructed by 5' RACE. TCRdb lists the instrument as Illumina HiSeq 2500. A second PCR of about 6 to 12 cycles was run with a J-beta primer mix and a sample-barcoded 5' primer. The public sequencing data were trimmed at Q25 with fastp and processed into clonotypes with MiXCR by TCRdb, which kept only in-frame beta chains. CDR3 protein duplicates are merged, each entry listing the most common genes and DNA. The table for this sample lists approximately 1,100,000 distinct CDR3 sequences; under 45% of them were counted only once. 18% of the sample belongs to the ten largest clones. The sequenced sample consisted of blood. The receptor set was obtained from a woman aged 60 to 75 in good health.

This clonotype showed up just once. The chain links TRBV12-3 or TRBV12-4 to TRBJ1-6; D gene unclear. The V end lost 5 bases, the J end lost 18 bases, and 17 bases lay between the germline ends. CDR3 length: 12 residues. The CDR3 reads CASSLTTWIPHF. The CDR3 DNA reads TGTGCCAGCAGTCTAACTACTTGGATCCCCCACTTT.

This clonotype was seen repeatedly, ten times or more. The chain couples TRBV15 to TRBJ2-7, with D perhaps TRBD1 or TRBD2 (5 bases each). Germline V gene sequence: CDR1 LNHNV, CDR2 YYDKDF (reference sequence). The CDR3 spans 19 residues. Trimming pared 5 bases from V and 1 base from J, leaving 27 bases between. The chain's CDR3 is CATSGGPGPSPYLSYEQYF. CDR3 sequence (DNA): TGTGCCACCAGCGGAGGCCCGGGACCGTCTCCATATCTTTCCTACGAGCAGTACTTC.

This clonotype was observed a handful of times. The chain recombines TRBV12-3 or TRBV12-4 with TRBJ1-2; unclear D gene. Trimming removed 7 bases at V and 1 base at J, with 13 bases between. This CDR3 spans 14 amino acids. Written as DNA, the CDR3 is TGTGCCAGCACCCGCATGGACGGTAACTATGGCTACACCTTC. Residues: CASTRMDGNYGYTF.

V usage is TRBV12-3 or TRBV12-4 and J usage is TRBJ1-1; possibly TRBD1 for D (5 bases). With 5 bases removed from V and 3 bases from J, the gap between germline ends came to 19 bases. The CDR3 sequence is 16 residues long. The CDR3 loop reads CASSPRGRGEYTEAFF. CDR3 nucleotide sequence: TGTGCCAGCAGTCCAAGGGGACGGGGGGAGTACACTGAAGCTTTCTTT.

This clonotype was seen a few times. The genes are TRBV5-1 and TRBJ2-3; D ambiguous. Trimming stripped 4 bases from V and 4 bases from J, with 16 bases between. Germline V CDR1 and CDR2: SGHRS, YFSETQ. This CDR3 is built from 15 residues. This CDR3 is CASSDSSSPADTQYF. The CDR3 DNA reads TGCGCCAGCAGCGATAGTAGTTCTCCCGCAGATACGCAGTATTTT.

This clonotype came up a few times. The chain links TRBV7-8 to TRBJ2-5, with 7 bases identical to TRBD1. Germline assignment: CDR1 SGHVS and CDR2 FQNEAQ. The J segment lost 11 bases and the V segment lost 5 bases, leaving 17 bases of the junction unmatched. The CDR3 consists of 15 residues. The CDR3 coding sequence is TGTGCCAGCAGCGAAACCGGGACAGCCTCCTCGGAGCAGTACTTC. It encodes CASSETGTASSEQYF.

The chain couples TRBV6-2 or TRBV6-3 to TRBJ2-7, with 9 bases lining up with TRBD2. Germline trimming cut 4 bases from V and 4 bases from J; bases unmatched to any gene: 8. The CDR3 contains 15 residues. Germline CDR1 is MNHEY and CDR2 is SVGEGT. This chain's CDR3 is CASSWGSGSPYEQYF. In DNA, the CDR3 is TGTGCCAGCAGTTGGGGTAGCGGGAGCCCATACGAGCAGTACTTC.

This chain uses TRBV6-1 with TRBJ1-5; possibly TRBD1 for D (6 bases). This CDR3 spans 18 amino acids. Germline V gives CDR1 MNHNS, CDR2 SASEGT. Trimming cost V 5 bases and J 0 bases, with 20 bases left between them. This CDR3 reads CASSPQPSGAHSNQPQHF. Written as DNA, the CDR3 is TGTGCCAGCAGTCCGCAACCCTCAGGGGCACATAGCAATCAGCCCCAGCATTTT.

V and J are TRBV6-6 and TRBJ2-1; the D call may be TRBD1 or TRBD2 (5 bases each). The germline V and J ends were trimmed by 4 bases and 3 bases, with 19 bases remaining between them. CDR3 length equals 17 residues. Germline V gives CDR1 MNHNY, CDR2 SVGAGI (reference sequence). The CDR3 nucleotides read TGTGCCAGCAGTTCCCCCGGAAGGGACGTTGGCTACAATGAGCAGTTCTTC. Its translation is CASSSPGRDVGYNEQFF.

The chain is built from TRBV28 and TRBJ2-7; 7 bases agree with TRBD1. V gave up 3 bases and J gave up 7 bases; unmatched junction bases: 9. The CDR3 spans 14 residues. Germline CDR1 reads MDHEN; CDR2 reads SYDVKM. The CDR3: CASSFPGGNNEQYF. The DNA of the CDR3 is TGTGCCAGCAGTTTCCCAGGGGGTAACAATGAGCAGTACTTC.

The V and J genes are TRBV25-1 and TRBJ2-7; D uncertain. Germline V gene sequence: CDR1 MGHDK, CDR2 SYGVNS. The CDR3 is 12 amino acids. Trimming pared 1 base from V and 4 bases from J, leaving 5 bases between. The CDR3 loop reads CASSEWEYEQYF. For the CDR3, the DNA is TGTGCCAGCAGTGAATGGGAATACGAGCAGTACTTC.

The chain joins TRBV28 to TRBJ2-1; 10 bases align to TRBD2. The V gene's germline CDR1 is MDHEN and CDR2 SYDVKM. The CDR3 spans 18 residues. V lost 8 bases, J lost 4 bases, and 17 bases stayed unmatched. CDR3 DNA: TGTGCCAGCCGTTCCTTTGGCCTTAGCGGGAGGAGGTACAATGAGCAGTTCTTC. This gives the protein CASRSFGLSGRRYNEQFF.

This clonotype was detected only a few times. The rearrangement links TRBV12-3 or TRBV12-4 to TRBJ1-2; a weak D match, TRBD1 (5 bases). Deletions cut 2 bases from V and 4 bases from J, with 14 bases between. This CDR3 comprises 15 residues. In DNA form, the CDR3 reads TGTGCCAGCAGTTTAACTACCAGGGAGGGCTATGGCTACACCTTC. Residues: CASSLTTREGYGYTF.

This rearrangement joins TRBV11-2 to TRBJ2-5; 7 bases line up with TRBD2. This CDR3 has 13 residues. Germline lookup yields CDR1 SGHAT and CDR2 FQNNGV. The junction had 4 bases not matched to a gene; V was cut back by 8 bases and J by 1 base. DNA for the CDR3: TGTGCCAGCCAGGCGGGAGTCCAAGAGACCCAGTACTTC. It is translated as CASQAGVQETQYF.

This clonotype has only a few counts. Written as DNA, the CDR3 is TGCAGCGTTGAGGCTAGCGGGGCCTACAATGAGCAGTTCTTC. Translation gives CSVEASGAYNEQFF. This chain uses TRBV29-1 with TRBJ2-1; 9 nucleotides match TRBD2. V shed 3 bases and J 2 bases; nucleotides not matched to a gene: 2. Germline V gene lookup returns CDR1 SQVTM and CDR2 ANQGSEA. The CDR3 loop spans 14 amino acids.

This clonotype was counted between two and nine times. V gene TRBV5-1 combines with J gene TRBJ1-5; D remains unclear. The CDR3 is 13 amino acids. The ends were cut back, 4 bases at V and 3 bases at J, with 8 bases in the middle. Germline lookup yields CDR1 SGHRS and CDR2 YFSETQ. This CDR3 is CASSHGPNQPQHF. The CDR3 DNA reads TGCGCCAGCAGCCATGGCCCCAATCAGCCCCAGCATTTT.

The genes are TRBV12-3 or TRBV12-4 and TRBJ2-1; D possibly corresponds to TRBD2 (7 bases). V lost 7 bases to trimming and J lost 8 bases, with 15 bases between them. The CDR3 contains 13 residues. CDR3 sequence: CASTGGNQDEQFF. DNA for the CDR3: TGTGCCAGCACGGGGGGCAATCAGGATGAGCAGTTCTTC.